This is a list of T cell receptor beta chains from one sample in a study of blood T cell repertoires in COVID-19. Libraries were prepared by immunoSEQ multiplex PCR; TCRdb keeps only in-frame clonotypes and omits some of them. The table records about 91,000 clones, 70% to 90% of them present only once. Specimen: peripheral blood. The receptors derive from a man aged 65 to 85 with acute or convalescent COVID-19. Each CDR3 is given without its conserved first and last residue.

v_call | cdr3_aa
TRBV6-1 | ASSEAWGGYNEKLF
TRBV30 | AWSAWTGNQPQH
TRBV9 | ASSPRAQGPSYEQY
TRBV3-1/TRBV3-2 | ASSQLQGEDGYT
TRBV11-3 | ASSLDGGSDTQY
TRBV29-1 | SVEDPAGVHNEQF
TRBV9 | ASSPGDRVPYGYT
TRBV5-4 | ASSSPETGGTEAF
TRBV28 | ASRVQNYGYT
TRBV30 | AWSRRRVTSGANVLT
TRBV10-2 | ASRAGGRETQY
TRBV6-5 | ASRRSETGELF
TRBV7-2 | ARRGRETMNTEAF
TRBV28 | ASSLLQELAKNIQY
TRBV6-5 | ASSGRGQLNEQY
TRBV7-2 | ASSGTGTGNGYT
TRBV27 | ASSLLGQGRQNEQF
TRBV6-5 | ASSHTYEQY
TRBV28 | ASSSPPGDEKLF
TRBV25-1 | ASSSDSPSSYNEQF
TRBV6-5 | ASSLLGTITDTQY
TRBV2 | ASSPRQGHQPQH
TRBV19 | ASSMMDSPGPQH
TRBV9 | ASSVTGSGANVLT
TRBV21-1 | ASSKTNRTGRQDQPQH
TRBV3-1/TRBV3-2 | ASSRFLAGEGTDTQY
TRBV19 | ASSIDGRVVAQPQH
TRBV5-6 | ASSLSLAPGEQF
TRBV18 | ASSPRGRGADTQY
TRBV5-6 | ASSFLGPSGGTGELF
TRBV19 | ASSGATGEKLF
TRBV5-4 | ASSLGAGQTEAF
TRBV3-1/TRBV3-2 | ASSPLGGGSATEAF
TRBV28 | ASSLGGATGQRQF
TRBV25-1 | ASGHGGEWGKLF
TRBV19 | ASSIRGQGKNTEAF
TRBV9 | ASSVGEGSRSTDTQY
TRBV5-1 | ASSSEGSSGEYLAKNIQY
TRBV3-1/TRBV3-2 | ASSQEGSTYEQY
TRBV11-2 | ASSLARGSTDTQY
TRBV19 | ASRKERGGNTIY
TRBV5-8 | ASSWGDRTPTDTQY
TRBV5-1 | ASSLGQGVEKLF
TRBV5-1 | ASRIQRDRVHNSPLH
TRBV7-3 | ASSLSGTGRWETQY
TRBV13 | ASSWQSNQPQH